The entry that follows covers one T cell receptor (beta chain) sequence. This specimen belongs to a study of cytomegalovirus exposure and HLA in healthy donors. Per the germline V gene, CDR1 is SGHTS and CDR2 is YDEGEE. The V segment lost 3 bases and the J segment 4 bases; nucleotides outside the gene matches: 12. This CDR3 contains 16 residues. Both 60 Vbeta primers and 13 Jbeta primers went into the PCR. This table comes from immunoSEQ multiplex PCR, and its TCRdb copy is limited to in-frame clones, with some not included. The table has roughly 200,000 clones, under 70% seen once. Sequencing was done on a sample of PBMCs. The clonotype comes from a man aged 40-49 years in good health and CMV-seropositive. This rearrangement joins TRBV5-8 to TRBJ2-5; 7 bases map to TRBD2. CDR3 amino acids: CASSSFGWAGVETQYF. The DNA for the CDR3 is TGTGCCAGCAGCTCCTTCGGATGGGCGGGGGTAGAGACCCAGTACTTC.